These T cell receptor beta chains were read from a single sample in a study of blood T cell repertoires in COVID-19. Generated by immunoSEQ multiplex PCR, the TCRdb table keeps only in-frame clones and is missing some. Altogether 110,000 or so clones are present, 85% to 90% being singletons, with the ten largest covering about 5.5%. Sequencing was carried out using peripheral blood. These receptors all come from a woman aged 55-75 years with COVID-19, enrolled during active disease. CDR3s include the opening cysteine and the closing phenylalanine or tryptophan. A D gene is named only where the DNA matches it firmly. Clone size appears in some rows only: once, few, many, or a class for an expanded clone.

clone size: -
V gene: TRBV29-1
J gene: TRBJ1-5
D gene: -
CDR3 protein: CSVAGRGNQPQHF
CDR3 DNA: TGCAGCGTGGCGGGGAGGGGTAATCAGCCCCAGCATTTT

clone size: -
V gene: TRBV7-9
J gene: TRBJ2-2
D gene: TRBD1
CDR3 protein: CASSPGQGITGELFF
CDR3 DNA: TGTGCCAGCAGCCCGGGACAGGGGATCACCGGGGAGCTGTTTTTT

clone size: -
V gene: TRBV27
J gene: TRBJ1-2
D gene: -
CDR3 protein: CASSLSIGGGYGYTF
CDR3 DNA: TGTGCCAGCAGTTTAAGTATCGGCGGCGGCTATGGCTACACCTTC

clone size: -
V gene: TRBV2
J gene: TRBJ1-5
D gene: TRBD1
CDR3 protein: CASSRPGTGSNQPQHF
CDR3 DNA: TGTGCCAGCAGTAGACCCGGGACAGGTTCCAATCAGCCCCAGCATTTT

clone size: -
V gene: TRBV7-2
J gene: TRBJ2-4
D gene: -
CDR3 protein: CASSHLAYSDIAKNIQYF
CDR3 DNA: TGTGCCAGCAGCCACTTAGCGTACAGCGATATAGCCAAAAACATTCAGTACTTC

clone size: -
V gene: TRBV27
J gene: TRBJ1-1
D gene: TRBD1
CDR3 protein: CASSRDRGPSPNTEAFF
CDR3 DNA: TGTGCCAGCAGTAGGGACAGGGGGCCATCTCCGAACACTGAAGCTTTCTTT

clone size: -
V gene: TRBV7-2
J gene: TRBJ2-5
D gene: -
CDR3 protein: CASSFGLRQETQYF
CDR3 DNA: TGTGCCAGCAGCTTCGGACTAAGACAAGAGACCCAGTACTTC

clone size: once
V gene: TRBV9
J gene: TRBJ1-4
D gene: TRBD1
CDR3 protein: CASSLGRGREKLFF
CDR3 DNA: TGTGCCAGCAGCCTGGGCAGGGGGCGTGAAAAACTGTTTTTT

clone size: -
V gene: TRBV9
J gene: TRBJ2-1
D gene: -
CDR3 protein: CASSVDPQGGFGYEQFF
CDR3 DNA: TGTGCCAGCAGCGTGGATCCCCAGGGGGGTTTCGGGTATGAGCAGTTCTTC

clone size: -
V gene: TRBV23-1
J gene: TRBJ1-2
D gene: -
CDR3 protein: CASSNRHQNYGYTF
CDR3 DNA: TGCGCCAGCAGCAACAGGCACCAAAACTATGGCTACACCTTC

clone size: -
V gene: TRBV18
J gene: TRBJ1-2
D gene: TRBD1
CDR3 protein: CASSPLNGQGGSFTF
CDR3 DNA: TGTGCCAGCTCACCACTAAACGGACAGGGCGGTTCTTTCACCTTC

clone size: -
V gene: TRBV11-3
J gene: TRBJ2-1
D gene: -
CDR3 protein: CASSSDRYNEQFF
CDR3 DNA: TGTGCCAGCAGCTCAGACAGATACAATGAGCAGTTCTTC

clone size: -
V gene: TRBV7-2
J gene: TRBJ1-1
D gene: TRBD1
CDR3 protein: CASSPGQANTEAFF
CDR3 DNA: TGTGCCAGCAGCCCGGGACAGGCTAACACTGAAGCTTTCTTT

clone size: -
V gene: TRBV11-2
J gene: TRBJ2-1
D gene: TRBD2
CDR3 protein: CASSSLAGGVNEQFF
CDR3 DNA: TGTGCCAGCAGCTCCTTAGCGGGGGGGGTCAATGAGCAGTTCTTC

clone size: -
V gene: TRBV12-3/TRBV12-4
J gene: TRBJ1-6
D gene: -
CDR3 protein: CASSLQFSPLHF
CDR3 DNA: TGTGCCAGCAGTTTACAATTCTCACCCCTCCACTTT

clone size: -
V gene: TRBV7-9
J gene: TRBJ2-1
D gene: TRBD2
CDR3 protein: CASSLAASGGDPYNEQFF
CDR3 DNA: TGTGCCAGCAGCTTAGCGGCTAGCGGGGGGGATCCCTACAATGAGCAGTTCTTC

clone size: -
V gene: TRBV10-3
J gene: TRBJ1-2
D gene: -
CDR3 protein: CAISDTYYGYTF
CDR3 DNA: TGTGCCATCAGTGACACTTACTATGGCTACACCTTC